A single sample gave rise to the 23 T cell receptor beta chains below, sequenced in a study of shared T cell receptors in the human thymus. TCRdb's copy holds only in-frame clones and misses some; the assay was immunoSEQ multiplex PCR. Here the sample spans 600,000 to 900,000 clones, over 75% being singletons. The same data also contributed to another study, on human thymus T cells.

The sample was thymocytes. The receptor set was obtained from a girl under three years old with a congenital heart defect.

This chain connects TRBV4-2 to TRBJ2-1; D is possibly TRBD2 (6 bases). With 4 bases removed from V and 0 bases from J, the gap between germline ends came to 37 bases. This CDR3 contains 24 residues. The germline V gene encodes CDR1 LGHNA and CDR2 YNFKEQ. CDR3 bases: TGTGCCAGCAGCCTAAACACCCTAGAGAGGACGGGGAGGCGACCTCCTTACTCCTACAATGAGCAGTTCTTC. Protein sequence: CASSLNTLERTGRRPPYSYNEQFF.

The chain recombines TRBV4-1 with TRBJ1-1, with 8 bases aligning to TRBD1. Trimming cost V 0 bases and J 3 bases; bases outside gene matches: 9. There are 17 residues in the CDR3. CDR1 is MGHRA and CDR2 is YSYEKL in the germline V gene. CDR3 nucleotide sequence: TGCGCCAGCAGCCAAGATGGTCCAGGGGGCTATCACACTGAAGCTTTCTTT. It specifies CASSQDGPGGYHTEAFF.

This chain connects TRBV28 to TRBJ1-2; the D gene is possibly TRBD1 (5 bases). The germline gives CDR1 MDHEN, CDR2 SYDVKM. The V gene lost 3 bases and the J gene lost 1 base, with 21 bases spanning the gap. This CDR3 spans 18 amino acids. CDR3 in DNA: TGTGCCAGCAGTTTTCCCCCAACAGGACGCCCATATAACTATGGCTACACCTTC. This sequence encodes CASSFPPTGRPYNYGYTF.

This clone was found once. This rearrangement joins TRBV12-5 to TRBJ1-1, with D tentatively TRBD1 (5 bases). Germline assignment: CDR1 LGHNT and CDR2 FRNRAP. The CDR3 has 14 amino acids. Trimming stripped 7 bases from V and 10 bases from J, with 22 bases between. The CDR3 DNA is TGTGCTAGTGCTAACCCGGGGGAACGTCGGGGAGCTTTCTTT. Amino acid sequence: CASANPGERRGAFF.

V and J are TRBV7-2 and TRBJ2-1; 15 positions agree with TRBD2. Per the germline V gene, CDR1 is SGHTA and CDR2 is FQGNSA. After removal of 7 bases from V and 9 bases from J, the junction contained 13 bases not matched to a gene. This CDR3 comprises 17 residues. The CDR3 region is CASTPLWTSGGGSEQFF. CDR3 DNA sequence: TGTGCCAGCACCCCACTATGGACTAGCGGGGGGGGCAGTGAGCAGTTCTTC.

V gene TRBV27 combines with J gene TRBJ2-7; possible D gene TRBD2, 7 bases. The CDR3 length is 15 residues. V was cut by 5 bases and J by 6 bases, with 20 bases left in between. Germline lookup yields CDR1 MNHEY and CDR2 SMNVEV (reference sequence). The CDR3 is CASSLGGATRGEQYF. The CDR3 bases are TGTGCCAGCAGTCTAGGGGGGGCCACCCGGGGCGAGCAGTACTTC.

The rearrangement uses TRBV27 and TRBJ1-1, with 9 bases fitting TRBD1. The J segment lost 10 bases and the V segment lost 2 bases, leaving 29 bases of the junction unmatched. The CDR3 contains 21 residues. CDR1 is MNHEY, CDR2 SMNVEV, per germline (reference sequence). The CDR3 nucleotides are TGTGCCAGCAGTTTAAGTAACAGGGGGCCTCGGGGATGGGGGAAATTCCGTGGAGCTTTCTTT. Translated: CASSLSNRGPRGWGKFRGAFF.

The table lists this clone with a few counts. The rearrangement uses TRBV30 and TRBJ2-5, with D maybe TRBD2 (6 bases). CDR3 length equals 14 residues. The ends were cut back, 3 bases at V and 1 base at J, with 12 bases in the middle. CDR1 is GTSNPN, CDR2 SVGIG, per germline (reference sequence). DNA for the CDR3: TGTGCCTGGAGGGCCCGGGGGAGCCAAGAGACCCAGTACTTC. Amino acids: CAWRARGSQETQYF.

This clone was recorded once. V gene TRBV5-1 combines with J gene TRBJ2-5, with 10 bases aligning to TRBD2. The CDR3 is made up of 18 amino acids. Germline V lookup: CDR1 SGHRS, CDR2 YFSETQ. The V and J ends lost 4 bases and 2 bases, in that order; junction bases with no gene match: 14. CDR3: CASSAGNRPAGGQETQYF. CDR3 bases: TGCGCCAGCAGCGCCGGAAACCGCCCAGCGGGGGGGCAAGAGACCCAGTACTTC.

The V and J genes are TRBV4-1 and TRBJ2-7; weak D call: TRBD2 (6 bases). Germline loops: CDR1 MGHRA, CDR2 YSYEKL. The CDR3 runs to 17 residues. With 0 bases removed from V and 0 bases from J, the gap between germline ends came to 15 bases. This CDR3 is CASSQDAGPEDSYEQYF. The CDR3 DNA reads TGCGCCAGCAGCCAAGATGCGGGACCGGAGGACTCCTACGAGCAGTACTTC.

The CDR3: CASSLRDNPSYEQYF. For the CDR3, the DNA is TGTGCCAGCAGCTTACGGGACAACCCCTCCTACGAGCAGTACTTC. The rearrangement joins TRBV7-9 to TRBJ2-7; possible D gene TRBD1, 6 bases. CDR1 is SEHNR and CDR2 is FQNEAQ in the germline V gene (reference sequence). The V end was cut by 2 bases, the J end by 0 bases, with 11 bases between. The CDR3 loop spans 15 amino acids.

The V call is TRBV27, the J call TRBJ1-1, with 7 positions matching TRBD1. The junction had 6 bases not matched to a gene; V was cut back by 8 bases and J by 0 bases. CDR3 size: 14 residues. CDR1 MNHEY and CDR2 SMNVEV come from the germline V gene (reference sequence). The CDR3 DNA is TGTGCCAGCCGGGAGGGGGCCCTGAACACTGAAGCTTTCTTT. Encoded protein: CASREGALNTEAFF.

This chain connects TRBV27 to TRBJ1-1; D is possibly TRBD1 (6 bases). Trimming left V 4 bases short and J 5 bases short, with 11 bases between. Germline V gene sequence: CDR1 MNHEY, CDR2 SMNVEV (reference sequence). The CDR3 is 13 amino acids. CDR3 protein: CASSSTQGTEAFF. In DNA form, the CDR3 reads TGTGCCAGCAGTTCAACACAGGGTACTGAAGCTTTCTTT.

In its sample, this clone was seen a few times. The chain couples TRBV6-9 to TRBJ2-7, with D possibly being TRBD2 (6 bases). This CDR3 is 13 amino acids long. The ends were cut back, 11 bases at V and 1 base at J, with 15 bases in the middle. The germline V gene encodes CDR1 MNHGY and CDR2 SVAAGI. The CDR3 reads CAWRDFRSYEQYF. The DNA of the CDR3 is TGTGCCTGGCGGGACTTTAGATCCTACGAGCAGTACTTC.

This clone has a single count. The chain recombines TRBV7-2 with TRBJ2-2; 9 bases fit TRBD2. Per germline, CDR1 SGHTA and CDR2 FQGNSA. The CDR3 is made up of 17 amino acids. Germline trimming cut 4 bases from V and 5 bases from J; bases unmatched to any gene: 11. The CDR3 loop is CASSYPRAGGPTGELFF. For the CDR3, the DNA is TGTGCCAGCAGCTACCCCCGTGCGGGGGGGCCAACCGGGGAGCTGTTTTTT.

The chain combines TRBV7-2 with TRBJ1-2; 9 bases map to TRBD1. Germline lookup yields CDR1 SGHTA and CDR2 FQGNSA. Unmatched junction bases numbered 8, after V lost 5 bases and J lost 4 bases. The CDR3 length is 15 residues. CDR3 sequence (DNA): TGTGCCAGCAGCGAAACAGGGGGCTTTAGCTATGGCTACACCTTC. As protein: CASSETGGFSYGYTF. The entire variable domain, with the rest obtained from reference TRBV7-2 and TRBJ1-2, is as follows: GAGVSQSPSNKVTEKGKDVELRCDPISGHTALYWYRQSLGQGLEFLIYFQGNSAPDKSGLPSDRFSAERTGGSVSTLTIQRTQQEDSAVYLCASSETGGFSYGYTFGSGTRLTVV.

The chain couples TRBV2 to TRBJ1-2; D ambiguous. The CDR3 contains 16 residues. Germline CDR1 and CDR2: SNHLY and FYNNEI. The V gene lost 3 bases and the J gene lost 4 bases, with 18 bases spanning the gap. As DNA, the CDR3 is TGTGCCAGCAGTGATATTGCCGAGGATAGCATCTATGGCTACACCTTC. Its protein is CASSDIAEDSIYGYTF.

CDR3 sequence reads: CATPEPVRNGYTF. In DNA form, the CDR3 reads TGTGCCACCCCCGAACCGGTGAGGAATGGCTACACCTTC. The chain recombines TRBV13 with TRBJ1-2, with no clear D. This CDR3 is 13 amino acids long. The V end lost 10 bases, the J end lost 6 bases, and 18 bases lay between the germline ends. Looked up from germline, CDR1 is PRHDT and CDR2 is FYEKMQ (reference sequence).

The rearrangement uses TRBV19 and TRBJ1-1; no clear D. CDR3 length equals 12 residues. CDR1 is LNHDA, CDR2 SQIVND, per germline (reference sequence). Trimming left V 6 bases short and J 4 bases short, with 9 bases between. The DNA for the CDR3 is TGTGCCAGTAGGCTAGGGAGCACTGAAGCTTTCTTT. Translation gives CASRLGSTEAFF.

J is TRBJ2-3 and V is TRBV6-5; 11 bases map to TRBD2. Germline V gene lookup returns CDR1 MNHEY and CDR2 SVGAGI. Trimming cost V 6 bases and J 4 bases; bases outside gene matches: 9. The CDR3 extends over 16 amino acids. The CDR3 DNA is TGTGCCAGCAGGTACCCTAGCGGGGGGAACTCAGATACGCAGTATTTT. Encoded protein: CASRYPSGGNSDTQYF.

DNA for the CDR3: TGTGCCAGCAGCTTGGGTTCTGGGGGGAATGAAAAACTGTTTTTT. Translated, it gives CASSLGSGGNEKLFF. The rearrangement joins TRBV5-8 to TRBJ1-4; a possible D gene is TRBD1 (5 bases). CDR3 length equals 15 residues. CDR1 is SGHTS, CDR2 YDEGEE, per germline. Trimming shortened V by 0 bases and J by 5 bases, and 11 bases separated the two germline ends.

The rearrangement joins TRBV19 to TRBJ1-2; 7 nucleotides match TRBD1. Germline V gene lookup returns CDR1 LNHDA and CDR2 SQIVND (reference sequence). The CDR3 is 15 residues long. V trimming: 5 bases; J trimming: 8 bases; junction bases outside the gene matches: 14. CDR3 bases: TGTGCCAGTAGTCGGTCAGAGGGGGCATGTCTAGGCTACACCTTC. Encoded protein: CASSRSEGACLGYTF. The whole variable domain, remainder taken from reference TRBV19 and TRBJ1-2, is DGGITQSPKYLFRKEGQNVTLSCEQNLNHDAMYWYRQDPGQGLRLIYYSQIVNDFQKGDIAEGYSVSREKKESFPLTVTSAQKNPTAFYLCASSRSEGACLGYTFGSGTRLTVV.

As DNA, the CDR3 is TGTGCCAGTAGTGGCCCAGTGGGGGCTTACAATGAGCAGTTCTTC. Residues: CASSGPVGAYNEQFF. V is TRBV19 and J is TRBJ2-1; D might be TRBD1 (6 bases). Germline values: CDR1 LNHDA, CDR2 SQIVND (reference sequence). V lost 5 bases, J lost 4 bases, and 15 bases lay in between. The CDR3 covers 15 residues.